This T cell receptor (beta chain) comes out of a study of vaccination and CD4 T cells after COVID-19. The Oncomine TCR Beta short-read assay was what sequenced the DNA obtained from cultured CD4+ T cells. Investigators obtained genomic DNA by extraction from cultured CD4+ T cells. TCRdb called the PCR reads again in MiXCR, with one record for every CDR3 protein. The data contain over 9,500 distinct CDR3 sequences, 25% to 30% of them singletons. In its sample, this clonotype ranks as medium-sized. Antigen specificity is unknown. This sample's treatment: roughly 11-day PBMC culture with coronavirus spike peptide pools or control peptides (ViraFEST assay). The collection of CD4+ T cells from the unexposed donor took place before the COVID-19 pandemic (2011-2018). This CDR3 spans 16 amino acids. CDR1 is KGHDR and CDR2 is SFDVKD in the germline V gene. The V and J ends lost 2 bases and 5 bases, in that order; junction bases with no gene match: 8.

This sequence joins TRBV24-1 and TRBJ2-5; the match to TRBD1 covers 9 bases. The sequence came from a human donor in good health. Sequencing was performed on CD4+ T cells from blood, cultured in vitro. CDR3 DNA sequence: TGTGCCACCAGTGATTGGGGACAGGGTACGCGTGAGACCCAGTACTTC. Protein product: CATSDWGQGTRETQYF.